Each of the 10 T cell receptor beta chains below was sequenced from the same sample in a study of blood T cell repertoires in COVID-19. Method: immunoSEQ multiplex PCR; TCRdb's copy keeps in-frame clones and lacks some. The sample shows 350,000 to 450,000 clones, about 88% of them seen only once. The sample was peripheral blood. The source of these receptors is a woman between 35 and 50 years old with COVID-19, enrolled during active disease.

V usage is TRBV24-1 and J usage is TRBJ1-2; 8 nucleotides match TRBD1. Germline V lookup: CDR1 KGHDR, CDR2 SFDVKD. This CDR3 contains 16 residues. V was clipped by 0 bases and J by 8 bases; unmatched bases: 10. The CDR3 nucleotides read TGTGCCACCAGTGATTTGGGCTCAACAGGGGGTAAAGGCTACACCTTC. Translation gives CATSDLGSTGGKGYTF.

This clone was recorded only once. This chain uses TRBV7-2 with TRBJ1-5; perhaps TRBD1 as D (6 bases). Trimming took off 5 bases at V and 2 bases at J, with 13 bases between the two ends. The CDR3 loop spans 15 amino acids. The germline gives CDR1 SGHTA, CDR2 FQGNSA. The CDR3 spells CASSPARTGNQPQHF. CDR3 nucleotides: TGTGCCAGCAGCCCAGCGCGGACAGGCAATCAGCCCCAGCATTTT.

The V gene is TRBV9, the J gene TRBJ2-1; 10 bases are a match to TRBD2. The junction had 6 bases not matched to a gene; V was cut back by 0 bases and J by 6 bases. The CDR3 has 16 amino acids. Germline assignment: CDR1 SGDLS and CDR2 YYNGEE. The CDR3 sequence: CASSVAASGRANEQFF. DNA for the CDR3: TGTGCCAGCAGCGTAGCTGCAAGCGGGAGGGCCAATGAGCAGTTCTTC.

The V call is TRBV27, the J call TRBJ2-3; no definite D call. CDR3 length: 15 residues. The V gene's germline CDR1 is MNHEY and CDR2 SMNVEV (reference sequence). V gave up 5 bases and J gave up 3 bases, with 15 bases separating them. The chain's CDR3 is CASSMEPLETDTQYF. The CDR3, as DNA: TGTGCCAGCAGTATGGAGCCCCTAGAGACAGATACGCAGTATTTT.

This clone was seen a single time. This rearrangement joins TRBV7-9 to TRBJ2-5, with 7 positions matching TRBD1. Germline CDR1 SEHNR, CDR2 FQNEAQ (reference sequence). V lost 8 bases, J lost 0 bases, and 6 bases stayed unmatched. The CDR3 is 14 residues long. CDR3 sequence (DNA): TGTGCCAGCCGTGACAGGGAGAACCAAGAGACCCAGTACTTC. It specifies CASRDRENQETQYF.

This chain joins TRBV6-5 and TRBJ1-2, with D perhaps TRBD1 (6 bases). The CDR3 has 12 amino acids. CDR1 and CDR2 from the germline V gene are MNHEY and SVGAGI. V lost 6 bases and J 7 bases, leaving 12 bases between the germline ends. The CDR3 DNA reads as TGTGCCAGCAGCAACGCGGGGGCTGGCTACACCTTC. This codes for CASSNAGAGYTF.

V usage is TRBV5-4 and J usage is TRBJ2-2; tentative D call: TRBD2 (6 bases). The germline V and J ends were trimmed by 6 bases and 5 bases, with 11 bases remaining between them. The germline V gene has CDR1 SGHNT and CDR2 YYREEE (reference sequence). The CDR3 runs to 13 residues. In nucleotides, the CDR3 is TGTGCCAGCATCCCGGGGAGGACCGGGGAGCTGTTTTTT. Translated: CASIPGRTGELFF.

The chain joins TRBV18 to TRBJ2-6; a weak D match, TRBD2 (5 bases). Trimming removed 2 bases at V and 0 bases at J, with 17 bases between. The CDR3 consists of 19 residues. Germline lookup yields CDR1 KGHSH and CDR2 LQKENI. CDR3 nucleotide sequence: TGTGCCAGCTCACCAATAACTAGGGCAGAGAGCTCTGGGGCCAACGTCCTGACTTTC. Protein sequence: CASSPITRAESSGANVLTF.

CDR3 in DNA: TGTGCCAGCAGCCTTACCGGGACAGGGGACGAAAAACTGTTTTTT. It is translated as CASSLTGTGDEKLFF. J is TRBJ1-4 and V is TRBV3-1 (or the pseudogene TRBV3-2); 10 bases align to TRBD1. Trimming at V came to 4 bases and at J to 8 bases, leaving 7 bases not matched to a gene. The CDR3 has 15 amino acids. CDR1 is LGHDT and CDR2 is YNNKEL in the germline V gene (reference sequence).

For this clone: Other DNA sequences in this sample translate to the same CDR3. This chain links TRBV19 with TRBJ1-1; D remains unclear. The CDR3 covers 13 residues. Germline CDR1 and CDR2: LNHDA and SQIVND (reference sequence). Trimming took off 3 bases at V and 1 base at J, with 6 bases between the two ends. In nucleotides, the CDR3 is TGTGCCAGTAGTATCGTCAGGAACACTGAAGCTTTCTTT. Translation: CASSIVRNTEAFF.